These T cell receptor beta chains were read from a single sample in a study of blood T cell repertoires in COVID-19. Sequencing was performed with immunoSEQ multiplex PCR; in TCRdb, only in-frame clones are kept and a portion is missing. The data hold about 440,000 clones, with 70% to 90% observed a single time. The sample taken for sequencing was PBMCs or T cells enriched from blood (not recorded which). The receptor set was obtained from a woman aged 18 to 35 with acute COVID-19. Both conserved end residues are part of each CDR3. The order of the fields is J gene, D gene, V gene, clone size, CDR3 DNA, CDR3 protein. The D gene is left open where the match is weak. Not all rows give a size; the values are once, few, many and, for expanded clones, a class.

TRBJ2-5	NA	TRBV28	NA	TGTGCCAGCAGTTTCCTCCGGGAGACCCAGTACTTC	CASSFLRETQYF
TRBJ1-4	NA	TRBV3-1/TRBV3-2	NA	TGTGCCAGCAGCCCCAGAACAACTAATGAAAAACTGTTTTTT	CASSPRTTNEKLFF
TRBJ2-1	NA	TRBV5-1	NA	TGCGCCAGCAGCTTCGACAATGAGCAGTTCTTC	CASSFDNEQFF
TRBJ2-7	NA	TRBV5-1	NA	TGCGCCAGCAGCTTGGATTTAGTGGTGGGAGCCGAGCAGTACTTC	CASSLDLVVGAEQYF
TRBJ2-7	NA	TRBV2	NA	TGTGCCAGCAGTCGAGACTTATACGAGCAGTACTTC	CASSRDLYEQYF
TRBJ1-2	TRBD1	TRBV6-2/TRBV6-3	NA	TGTGCCAGCAGTTACCCACAGGGGGAGAGCCACTATGGCTACACCTTC	CASSYPQGESHYGYTF
TRBJ2-7	NA	TRBV4-2	NA	TGTGCCAGCAGCCGCACAAGCCCAGAGGCTGGCGAGCAGTACTTC	CASSRTSPEAGEQYF
TRBJ1-1	NA	TRBV5-8	NA	TGTGCCAGCAGCTTTCAGGGGAACACTGAAGCTTTCTTT	CASSFQGNTEAFF
TRBJ1-2	NA	TRBV18	NA	TGTGCCAGCTCACCCGCTCTAACTTCTTTTGGCTACACCTTC	CASSPALTSFGYTF
TRBJ1-2	NA	TRBV28	NA	TGTGCCAGCACTGGATCGAGGGATAACTATGGCTACACCTTC	CASTGSRDNYGYTF
TRBJ1-3	NA	TRBV7-8	few	TGTGCCAGCAGCTCCAACCCCCTGACAGGCAACTCTGGAAACACCATATATTTT	CASSSNPLTGNSGNTIYF
TRBJ2-7	TRBD2	TRBV7-2	few	TGTGCCAGCAGCTTAGCCTCTAGCGGGTCCTCCTACGAGCAGTACTTC	CASSLASSGSSYEQYF
TRBJ1-6	NA	TRBV5-1	NA	TGCGCCAGCAGCTTACAGGCTATCTATAATTCACCCCTCCACTTT	CASSLQAIYNSPLHF
TRBJ1-6	TRBD1	TRBV5-1	NA	TGCGCCAGCAGCTTGGGGACAGGGCCTTCACCCCTCCACTTT	CASSLGTGPSPLHF
TRBJ1-1	TRBD1	TRBV25-1	few	TGTGCCAGCAGGGGACAGGGGGACACTGAAGCTTTCTTT	CASRGQGDTEAFF
TRBJ1-5	NA	TRBV6-5	NA	TGTGCCAGCCAGCGGGGGAGCAATCAGCCCCAGCATTTT	CASQRGSNQPQHF
TRBJ1-2	NA	TRBV28	NA	TGTGCCTCTTGGGGGAGGGGAAAGGGTGGCTACACCTTC	CASWGRGKGGYTF
TRBJ2-5	TRBD2	TRBV5-4	once	TGTGCCAGCAGCTTGGGGGGACTAGCGGGAGTGGGAGGGAGAGAGACCCAGTACTTC	CASSLGGLAGVGGRETQYF
TRBJ2-1	NA	TRBV9	once	TGTGCCAGCAGCCCCTCGAGGACTTCGACCTACAATGAGCAGTTCTTC	CASSPSRTSTYNEQFF
TRBJ2-7	TRBD1	TRBV28	NA	TGTGCCAGCAGCCCTCACGGACAGGGGGCGTTCTACGAGCAGTACTTC	CASSPHGQGAFYEQYF
TRBJ1-1	NA	TRBV2	NA	TGTGCCAGCAGTTACTCGGGGGGGAACACTGAAGCTTTCTTT	CASSYSGGNTEAFF
TRBJ1-6	NA	TRBV27	NA	TGTGCCAGCAGTATCCAGGGTTCACCCCTCCACTTT	CASSIQGSPLHF
TRBJ2-6	NA	TRBV10-3	once	TGTGCCATGGGGGGAACTGGGGCCAACGTCCTGACTTTC	CAMGGTGANVLTF
TRBJ2-5	TRBD1	TRBV28	once	TGTGCCAGCAGTTCGGGACAGAGGGAGACCCAGTACTTC	CASSSGQRETQYF
TRBJ2-5	NA	TRBV7-7	NA	TGTGCTAGCAGCTTAGCGCTCACAGCACAAGAGACCCAGTACTTC	CASSLALTAQETQYF
TRBJ1-4	NA	TRBV28	NA	TGTGCCAGCAGGGGCGAGCGGGAACTGTTTTTT	CASRGERELFF
TRBJ2-7	NA	TRBV5-4	NA	TGTGCCAGCAGCTTGGCGGGTAGGGGGGGCGGAAGCTACGAGCAGTACTTC	CASSLAGRGGGSYEQYF
TRBJ1-1	TRBD1	TRBV18	NA	TGTGCCAGCTCACCGGGACAGGGGGTTCGGTCTGAAGCTTTCTTT	CASSPGQGVRSEAFF
TRBJ2-3	NA	TRBV12-3/TRBV12-4	NA	TGTGCCAGCAGTCCCGGACTGGCGGATACGCAGTATTTT	CASSPGLADTQYF
TRBJ1-3	NA	TRBV5-1	few	TGCGCCAGCAGCTTGGCAGGGCGGGGAAACACCATATATTTT	CASSLAGRGNTIYF
TRBJ2-5	TRBD1	TRBV5-1	NA	TGCGCCAGCGGCCGACAGGGGGCAGGAGAGACCCAGTACTTC	CASGRQGAGETQYF
TRBJ2-1	TRBD2	TRBV7-6	NA	TGTGCCAGCAGCGCACTAGCGGGAGGGTACAATGAGCAGTTCTTC	CASSALAGGYNEQFF
TRBJ1-6	TRBD1	TRBV10-1	NA	TGCGCCAGCAGTGAACAGGGGACTTCACCCCTCCACTTT	CASSEQGTSPLHF
TRBJ2-1	NA	TRBV20-1	NA	TGCAGTGCTAGCGGGTACAATGAGCAGTTCTTC	CSASGYNEQFF
TRBJ1-6	TRBD1	TRBV13	NA	TGTGCCAGCAGCTCGAACAGGGGTCGAATGGGTTCACCCCTCCACTTT	CASSSNRGRMGSPLHF
TRBJ1-1	NA	TRBV19	NA	TGTGCCAGTAAGTCCCAGGCTCCCACTGAAGCTTTCTTT	CASKSQAPTEAFF
TRBJ2-3	NA	TRBV7-2	NA	TGTGCCAGCAGCCCGGGGAGGGATACGCAGTATTTT	CASSPGRDTQYF
TRBJ2-7	TRBD1	TRBV28	few	TGTGCCAGCAGTTCCTACACGTGGACAGGGGAGTCCTACGAGCAGTACTTC	CASSSYTWTGESYEQYF
TRBJ2-7	NA	TRBV1	NA	TGCACCAGCAGCCAAGATCAGAGAGACTCTACCCCCTACGAGCAGTACTTC	CTSSQDQRDSTPYEQYF
TRBJ1-5	NA	TRBV6-5	once	TGTGCCAGCAGTTCCCAGGGTGGCAATCAGCCCCAGCATTTT	CASSSQGGNQPQHF
TRBJ1-3	NA	TRBV12-3/TRBV12-4	few	TGTGCCAGCAGTCTGTCTGGAAACACCATATATTTT	CASSLSGNTIYF
TRBJ1-1	NA	TRBV11-3	few	TGTGCCAGCAGCCCAACGGGGGTCACTGAAGCTTTCTTT	CASSPTGVTEAFF
TRBJ2-3	TRBD2	TRBV5-5	NA	TGTGCCAGCAGCAGCCGGACTAGCGACACAGATACGCAGTATTTT	CASSSRTSDTDTQYF
TRBJ2-7	NA	TRBV5-4	NA	TGTGCCAGCAGCTTATGGAGCGAGGTTTACTCCTACGAGCAGTACTTC	CASSLWSEVYSYEQYF
TRBJ1-1	NA	TRBV11-2	NA	TGTGCCAGCAGCCCGGGGTTTAAGGTCACTGAAGCTTTCTTT	CASSPGFKVTEAFF
TRBJ1-2	NA	TRBV7-9	NA	TGTGCCAGCAGCTCACAGGGTTTTAGCTATGGCTACACCTTC	CASSSQGFSYGYTF
TRBJ2-7	NA	TRBV6-4	NA	TGTGCCAGCAGTGGCAATCTAACCTACGAGCAGTACTTC	CASSGNLTYEQYF
TRBJ2-3	TRBD1	TRBV19	NA	TGTGCCAGTAGGGACCGGGACAGGGGTTCAGATACGCAGTATTTT	CASRDRDRGSDTQYF
TRBJ2-5	NA	TRBV30	NA	TGTGCCTGGAAGGGGGGGGGAGAGACCCAGTACTTC	CAWKGGGETQYF
TRBJ1-6	NA	TRBV6-5	few	TGTGCCAGCAGTTTAGGGGTTGAGAATTCACCCCTCCACTTT	CASSLGVENSPLHF
TRBJ1-2	NA	TRBV6-5	once	TGTGCCAGCACTCTCGAGAGGACTGGCGCTGGCTACACCTTC	CASTLERTGAGYTF
TRBJ2-5	TRBD2	TRBV7-2	NA	TGTGCCAGCAGCTTAGTCCAGAGCTGGAGGGGAGGGGAGACCCAGTACTTC	CASSLVQSWRGGETQYF
TRBJ2-3	TRBD2	TRBV18	NA	TGTGCCAGCTCCCGGACTAGCGGGACTAGCACAGATACGCAGTATTTT	CASSRTSGTSTDTQYF